This TCR beta chain was captured by sequencing in a study of shared clonotypes between healthy human individuals. CDR1 and CDR2 (germline): SNHLY, FYNNEI. V lost 8 bases to trimming and J lost 1 base; unmatched junction nucleotides: 5. There are 14 residues in the CDR3. CD45RO negativity and positive selection for CCR7 defined naive CD8 cells, a population that excluded terminally differentiated effector memory CD45RA+ cells. Findings and caveats of the study: The authors expected sequencing depth to affect clonotype sharing among donors. Sampling covered nothing but blood. Tissue TCR repertoires likely differ from those found in blood. With several donors compared, about 5% of naive CD4 clonotypes were shared.

Sequencing was performed with immunoSEQ multiplex PCR; in TCRdb, only in-frame clones are kept and a portion is missing. The top ten hold 24% of the sample, which has about 680,000 clones, 92% seen once. As concerns this clone: Its antigen is unidentified.

The J gene is TRBJ1-1, the V gene TRBV2, with 9 bases lining up with TRBD1. The sample was naive CD8+ T cells sorted from blood. This TCR was recovered from a young man in good health. CDR3: CASFWTGENTEAFF. DNA for the CDR3: TGTGCCAGCTTTTGGACAGGGGAGAACACTGAAGCTTTCTTT.